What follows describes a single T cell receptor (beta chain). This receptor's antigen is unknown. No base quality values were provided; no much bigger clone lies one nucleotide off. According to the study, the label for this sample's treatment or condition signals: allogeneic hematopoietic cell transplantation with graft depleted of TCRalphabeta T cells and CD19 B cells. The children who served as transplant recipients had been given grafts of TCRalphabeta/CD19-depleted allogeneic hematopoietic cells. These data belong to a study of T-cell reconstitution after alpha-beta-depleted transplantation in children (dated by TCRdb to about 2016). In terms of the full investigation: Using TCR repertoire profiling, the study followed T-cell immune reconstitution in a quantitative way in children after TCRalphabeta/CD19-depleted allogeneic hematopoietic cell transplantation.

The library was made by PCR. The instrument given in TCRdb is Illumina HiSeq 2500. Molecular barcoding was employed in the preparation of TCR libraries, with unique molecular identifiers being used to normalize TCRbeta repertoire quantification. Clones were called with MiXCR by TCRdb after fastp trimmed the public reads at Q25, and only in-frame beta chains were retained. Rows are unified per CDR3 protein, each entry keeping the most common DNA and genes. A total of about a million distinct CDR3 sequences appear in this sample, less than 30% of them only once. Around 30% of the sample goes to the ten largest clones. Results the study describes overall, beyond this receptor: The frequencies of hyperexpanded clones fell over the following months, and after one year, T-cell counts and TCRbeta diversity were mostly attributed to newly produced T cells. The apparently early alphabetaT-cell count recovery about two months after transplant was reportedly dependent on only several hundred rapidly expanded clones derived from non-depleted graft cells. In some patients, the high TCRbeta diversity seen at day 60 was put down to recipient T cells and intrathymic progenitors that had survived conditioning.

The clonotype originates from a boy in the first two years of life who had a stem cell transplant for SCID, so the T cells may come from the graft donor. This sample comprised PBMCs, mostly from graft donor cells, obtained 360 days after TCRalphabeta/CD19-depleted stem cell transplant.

The CDR3 region: CSVPERTDTQYF. Here is the DNA: TGCAGTGTCCCGGAGCGCACAGATACGCAGTATTTT. The V gene is TRBV20-1 and the J gene is TRBJ2-3, with the D segment identity uncertain. V sheds 7 bases and J sheds 1 base, leaving 9 bases between their ends. Per the germline V gene (reference sequence), DFQATT is the CDR1 and SNEGSKA is the CDR2. CDR3 length: 12 amino acids, cysteine to phenylalanine. Only the CDR3 region is kept as DNA, spanning 36 bases read in frame from base 1.